One and the same sample provided the 8 T cell receptor beta chains below, sequenced in a study of blood T cell repertoires in COVID-19. The method was immunoSEQ multiplex PCR; TCRdb's version includes in-frame clones alone and lacks a portion of them. This sample has more than 45,000 clones, with approximately 90% found just once. The specimen sequenced was peripheral blood. The receptor set was obtained from a woman over 75 with acute or convalescent COVID-19.

This chain connects TRBV10-3 to TRBJ2-5; a possible D gene is TRBD1 (6 bases). Trimming removed 5 bases at V and 4 bases at J, with 17 bases between. The germline V gene has CDR1 ENHRY and CDR2 SYGVKD. CDR3 length: 15 amino acids. The CDR3 bases are TGTGCCATCAGTACAGGGTTACTTACGAGAGAGACCCAGTACTTC. It translates to CAISTGLLTRETQYF.

The rearrangement links TRBV5-1 to TRBJ2-5; 15 nucleotides align to TRBD2. The V segment lost 7 bases and the J segment 4 bases; nucleotides outside the gene matches: 8. In germline, CDR1 is SGHRS, CDR2 YFSETQ. This CDR3 comprises 16 residues. CDR3 DNA: TGCGCCAGCGACATGGGACTAGCGGGAGGAGGAGAGACCCAGTACTTC. Protein: CASDMGLAGGGETQYF. The full variable domain, completed using reference TRBV5-1 and TRBJ2-5, is KAGVTQTPRYLIKTRGQQVTLSCSPISGHRSVSWYQQTPGQGLQFLFEYFSETQRNKGNFPGRFSGRQFSNSRSEMNVSTLELGDSALYLCASDMGLAGGGETQYFGPGTRLLVL.

This chain links TRBV12-3 or TRBV12-4 with TRBJ1-3; D not certain. The CDR3 covers 12 residues. Trimming cost V 1 base and J 9 bases, with 7 bases left between them. The CDR3 nucleotides are TGTGCCAGCAGTTTAGGGCCCTTCACCATATATTTT. Residues: CASSLGPFTIYF.

The chain links TRBV28 to TRBJ1-2; 9 positions match TRBD1. V shed 2 bases, J shed 5 bases, and the junction held 6 bases outside the gene matches. The CDR3 runs to 15 residues. In germline, CDR1 is MDHEN, CDR2 SYDVKM. In DNA form, the CDR3 reads TGTGCCAGCAGTTTAAGCGGGACAGGGAGGTATGGCTACACCTTC. Its translation: CASSLSGTGRYGYTF.

The genes are TRBV19 and TRBJ1-2, with TRBD1 matching 9 bases. V lost 7 bases and J lost 5; bases outside the gene matches: 11. Germline V CDR1 and CDR2: LNHDA, SQIVND (reference sequence). This CDR3 has 15 amino acids. The chain's CDR3 is CASTRIGQGQYGYTF. CDR3 nucleotides: TGTGCCAGTACGAGGATCGGACAGGGGCAGTATGGCTACACCTTC.

V and J are TRBV6-5 and TRBJ2-3; no reliable D call. Germline V gene data show CDR1 as MNHEY and CDR2 as SVGAGI. V was trimmed by 8 bases and J by 0 bases, leaving 12 bases between them. The CDR3 length is 14 residues. The CDR3 reads CASAVRESTDTQYF. The CDR3 coding sequence is TGTGCCAGCGCCGTCCGAGAGAGCACAGATACGCAGTATTTT.

The chain has TRBV9 and TRBJ2-1; D is possibly TRBD1 (5 bases). In germline, CDR1 is SGDLS, CDR2 YYNGEE. There are 15 residues in the CDR3. With 0 bases removed from V and 8 bases from J, the gap between germline ends came to 15 bases. CDR3 region: CASSVDGHFRDEQFF. The CDR3, as DNA: TGTGCCAGCAGCGTAGATGGACACTTTCGAGATGAGCAGTTCTTC.

This chain joins TRBV18 and TRBJ2-2; D might be TRBD2 (7 bases). Trimming removed 2 bases at V and 8 bases at J, with 18 bases between. The CDR3 spans 16 residues. From germline, CDR1 is KGHSH and CDR2 LQKENI. CDR3 amino acids: CASSPAGGQLGGELFF. For the CDR3, the DNA is TGTGCCAGCTCACCAGCCGGGGGGCAACTAGGAGGGGAGCTGTTTTTT.